The T cell receptor (beta chain) under discussion was sequenced for a study of regulatory T cells in long-lasting Graves disease. Study-level points and caveats: Persistent Graves' patients had lower TCR diversity than newly diagnosed ones.

Indicated time point: newly diagnosed GD, antithyroid drugs for less than 3 months. PBMC RNA served as the TCR library source. An endocrinology department in Xi'an, China, recruited the patients. Remarks on this clonotype: Its target is not known.

CDR3 regions were amplified by Arm-PCR using iRepertoire HTBI primers to build TCR beta libraries. One entry per CDR3 protein results from TCRdb running MiXCR on the multiplex PCR reads. Of roughly 410,000 distinct CDR3 sequences in the sample, about 15% were seen once. Germline values: CDR1 MDHEN, CDR2 SYDVKM. This CDR3 has 15 residues. V shed 3 bases and J shed 0 bases, with 12 bases lying between them. In addition, the sample was reused for a study of T cells in Graves' hyperthyroidism and ophthalmopathy. That study reports: Each diagnosis was grounded in clinical symptoms, serum thyroxine and TRAb, thyroid ultrasound, and orbital computed tomography. HTBI primers were employed in a first-round RT-PCR of the TCR CDR3.

The V gene is TRBV28, the J gene TRBJ2-7, with D possibly matching TRBD2 (5 bases). This TCR was sampled from a woman between 40 and 55 years old with Graves disease. The sequencing used peripheral blood mononuclear cells (PBMCs), collected at new diagnosis, from a patient treated with antithyroid drugs. For the CDR3, the DNA is TGTGCCAGCAGTTTTGAAGGACTTCACTCCTACGAGCAGTACTTC. Residues: CASSFEGLHSYEQYF.